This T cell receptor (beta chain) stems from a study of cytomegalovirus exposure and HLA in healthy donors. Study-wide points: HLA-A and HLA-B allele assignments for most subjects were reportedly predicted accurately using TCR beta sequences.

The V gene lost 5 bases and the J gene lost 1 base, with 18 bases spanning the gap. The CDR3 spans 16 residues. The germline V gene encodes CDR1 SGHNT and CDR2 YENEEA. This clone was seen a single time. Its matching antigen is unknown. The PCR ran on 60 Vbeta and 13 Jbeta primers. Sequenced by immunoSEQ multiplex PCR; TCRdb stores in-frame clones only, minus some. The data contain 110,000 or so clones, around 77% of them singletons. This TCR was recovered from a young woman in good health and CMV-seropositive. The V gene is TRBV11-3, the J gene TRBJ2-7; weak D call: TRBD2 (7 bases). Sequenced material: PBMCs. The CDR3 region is CASSPGGGAGSYEQYF. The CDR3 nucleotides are TGTGCCAGCAGCCCTGGGGGGGGCGCCGGGTCCTACGAGCAGTACTTC.